This T cell receptor (beta chain) was found in a study of blood T cell repertoires in COVID-19. Germline V gene lookup returns CDR1 SGHKS and CDR2 YYEKEE (reference sequence). Trimming pared 0 bases from V and 0 bases from J, leaving 8 bases between. This CDR3 has 15 residues. Libraries were prepared by immunoSEQ multiplex PCR; TCRdb keeps only in-frame clonotypes and omits some of them. Here the sample spans some 140,000 clones, around 80% being singletons. Sequencing was carried out using PBMCs or T cells enriched from blood (not recorded which). J is TRBJ2-3 and V is TRBV5-5, with D maybe TRBD1 (5 bases). The sequence was collected from a man aged 40-49 years with acute COVID-19. The CDR3 region has the DNA TGTGCCAGCAGCTTGGTAGGGGAAAGCACAGATACGCAGTATTTT. This codes for CASSLVGESTDTQYF.